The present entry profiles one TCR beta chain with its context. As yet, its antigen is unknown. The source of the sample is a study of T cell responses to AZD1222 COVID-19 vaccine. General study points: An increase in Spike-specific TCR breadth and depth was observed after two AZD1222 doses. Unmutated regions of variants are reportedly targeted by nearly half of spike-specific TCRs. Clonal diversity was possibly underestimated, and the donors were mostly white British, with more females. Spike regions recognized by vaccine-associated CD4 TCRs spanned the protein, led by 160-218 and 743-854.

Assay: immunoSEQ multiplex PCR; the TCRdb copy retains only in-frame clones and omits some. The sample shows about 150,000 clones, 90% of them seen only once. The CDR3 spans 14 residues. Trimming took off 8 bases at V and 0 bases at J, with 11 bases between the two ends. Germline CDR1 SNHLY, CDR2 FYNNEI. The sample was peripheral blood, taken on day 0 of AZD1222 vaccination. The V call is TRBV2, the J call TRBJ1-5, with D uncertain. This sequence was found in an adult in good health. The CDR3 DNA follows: TGTGCCAGCTGTCCTGGTTTTAGCAATCAGCCCCAGCATTTT. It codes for CASCPGFSNQPQHF.